What follows are 6 T cell receptor beta chains derived from one specimen sequenced in a study of beta chain features in type 1 diabetes. No antigen is known for these receptors. Notes on the study in general: All four CD4+ subsets from Type 1 diabetes patients carried moderately but significantly shorter TCRB CDR3s.

Expressed TCRB transcripts got sequenced, as all isolated RNA was reverse transcribed. Clones were sequenced by immunoSEQ multiplex PCR, and TCRdb holds only the in-frame ones, with some missing. The sample shows some 63,000 clones, nearly 50% of them seen only once. Material: central memory CD4+ T cells from blood. These receptors all stem from a young man with type 1 diabetes.

This chain connects TRBV6-1 to TRBJ1-1; 11 nucleotides agree with TRBD1. The CDR3 is made up of 12 amino acids. The V and J ends lost 10 bases and 6 bases, in that order; junction bases with no gene match: 4. The germline V gene encodes CDR1 MNHNS and CDR2 SASEGT. CDR3 DNA: TGTGCCACAGGACAGGGGGCCGCTGAAGCTTTCTTT. It is translated as CATGQGAAEAFF.

The rearrangement uses TRBV4-2 and TRBJ2-4; perhaps TRBD2 as D (7 bases). The CDR3 sequence is 14 residues long. CDR1 and CDR2 from the germline V gene are LGHNA and YNFKEQ. V was clipped by 6 bases and J by 6 bases, with 15 bases between them. The CDR3 DNA reads as TGTGCCAGCAGTTCGGCGGGGGCGCCAAACATTCAGTACTTC. This encodes CASSSAGAPNIQYF.

This clone was seen a handful of times. This CDR3 is CASSLGTSDTQYF. CDR3 bases: TGCGCCAGCAGCTTGGGGACTAGCGATACGCAGTATTTT. This chain joins TRBV5-1 and TRBJ2-3; 8 bases are a match to TRBD2. Looked up from germline, CDR1 is SGHRS and CDR2 is YFSETQ. The CDR3 is made up of 13 amino acids. Trimming cost V 0 bases and J 6 bases; bases outside gene matches: 0.

The V gene is TRBV6-1, the J gene TRBJ2-7; tentatively, D is TRBD1 (5 bases). Between the trimmed V and J ends, which lost 7 bases and 7 bases, there was a span of 17 bases. The CDR3 sequence is 13 residues long. From germline, CDR1 is MNHNS and CDR2 SASEGT. Here the CDR3 reads CASTLSGFGEQYF. In DNA form, the CDR3 reads TGTGCCAGCACCCTCTCAGGGTTTGGAGAGCAGTACTTC.

The rearrangement joins TRBV29-1 to TRBJ2-1, with D possibly matching TRBD1 (6 bases). V was clipped by 6 bases and J by 0 bases, with 12 bases between them. This CDR3 contains 14 residues. Germline V gene lookup returns CDR1 SQVTM and CDR2 ANQGSEA. CDR3 DNA sequence: TGCAGCGTCGTCAGGGGTTCCTCCTACAATGAGCAGTTCTTC. Translated, it gives CSVVRGSSYNEQFF.

The V call is TRBV30, the J call TRBJ1-5, with a tentative D call TRBD1 (6 bases). The CDR3 is 14 amino acids. The germline V gene has CDR1 GTSNPN and CDR2 SVGIG (reference sequence). The germline V and J ends were trimmed by 0 bases and 6 bases, with 12 bases remaining between them. The CDR3 loop reads CAWSVRTGSQPQHF. The CDR3 region has the DNA TGTGCCTGGAGTGTACGAACAGGGAGTCAGCCCCAGCATTTT.